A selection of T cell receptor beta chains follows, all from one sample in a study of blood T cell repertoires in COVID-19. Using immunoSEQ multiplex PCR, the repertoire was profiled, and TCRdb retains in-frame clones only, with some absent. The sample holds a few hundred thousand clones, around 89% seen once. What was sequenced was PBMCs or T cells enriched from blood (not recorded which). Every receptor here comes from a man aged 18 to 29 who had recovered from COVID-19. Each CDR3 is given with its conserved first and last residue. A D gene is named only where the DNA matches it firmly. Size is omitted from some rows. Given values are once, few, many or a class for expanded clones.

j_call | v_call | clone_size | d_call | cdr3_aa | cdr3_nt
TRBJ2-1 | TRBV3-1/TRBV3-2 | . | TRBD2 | CASSQDMTSGYNEQFF | TGTGCCAGCAGCCAAGATATGACTAGCGGATACAATGAGCAGTTCTTC
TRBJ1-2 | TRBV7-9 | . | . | CASSLLAINYGYTF | TGTGCCAGCAGCTTGCTAGCCATCAACTATGGCTACACCTTC
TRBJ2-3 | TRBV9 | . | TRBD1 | CASSVHPGTGSTDTQYF | TGTGCCAGCAGCGTACATCCCGGGACAGGGAGCACAGATACGCAGTATTTT
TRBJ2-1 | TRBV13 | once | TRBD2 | CASSPRWRGGRAEQFF | TGTGCCAGCAGCCCCCGCTGGCGGGGGGGAAGGGCTGAGCAGTTCTTC
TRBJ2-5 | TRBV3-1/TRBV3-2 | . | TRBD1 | CASSQGAVGQGVGETQYF | TGTGCCAGCAGCCAAGGAGCTGTAGGACAGGGAGTTGGAGAGACCCAGTACTTC
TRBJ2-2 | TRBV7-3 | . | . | CASSPGHLSTGELFF | TGTGCCAGCAGCCCGGGACACCTGAGCACCGGGGAGCTGTTTTTT
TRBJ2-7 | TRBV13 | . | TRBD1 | CASSLRDRAYEQYF | TGTGCCAGCAGCCTCCGGGACAGGGCCTACGAGCAGTACTTC
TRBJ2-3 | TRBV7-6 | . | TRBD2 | CASSLASVSSGGTDTQYF | TGTGCCAGCAGCTTAGCGTCCGTGTCGAGCGGGGGCACAGATACGCAGTATTTT
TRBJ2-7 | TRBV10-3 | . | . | CAISDTADRQYF | TGTGCCATCTCTGATACCGCAGACAGACAGTACTTC
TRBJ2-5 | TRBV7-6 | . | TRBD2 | CASSLAGGQETQYF | TGTGCCAGCAGCTTAGCGGGAGGGCAAGAGACCCAGTACTTC
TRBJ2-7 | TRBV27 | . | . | CASRTNRESYEQYF | TGTGCCAGCAGGACCAACAGGGAGAGCTACGAGCAGTACTTC
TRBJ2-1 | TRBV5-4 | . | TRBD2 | CASSLLAGEDEYNEQFF | TGTGCCAGCAGCCTACTAGCGGGGGAAGATGAGTACAATGAGCAGTTCTTC
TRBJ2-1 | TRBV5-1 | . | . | CASSPSIMGVENEQFF | TGCGCCAGCAGCCCGAGTATTATGGGAGTGGAGAATGAGCAGTTCTTC
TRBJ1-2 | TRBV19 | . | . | CASSIEGDYYGYTF | TGTGCCAGTAGTATAGAAGGGGACTATTATGGCTACACCTTC
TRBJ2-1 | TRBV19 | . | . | CASSGVGLYNEQFF | TGTGCCAGTAGTGGTGTCGGACTATACAATGAGCAGTTCTTC
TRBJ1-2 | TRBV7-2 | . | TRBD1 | CASRWSPGTDNGYTF | TGTGCCAGCAGATGGTCCCCCGGGACAGACAATGGCTACACCTTC
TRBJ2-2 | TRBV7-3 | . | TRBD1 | CAIGTENTGELFF | TGTGCCATCGGGACAGAGAACACCGGGGAGCTGTTTTTT
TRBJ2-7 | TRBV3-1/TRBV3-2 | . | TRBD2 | CASSQESGSSYEQYF | TGTGCCAGCAGCCAAGAGAGCGGGAGCTCCTACGAGCAGTACTTC
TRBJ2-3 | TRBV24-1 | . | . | CATRGKPPTDTQYF | TGTGCCACCCGGGGAAAGCCCCCCACAGATACGCAGTATTTT
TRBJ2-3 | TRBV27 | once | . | CASSLSVWSASSTDTQYF | TGTGCCAGCAGTTTATCAGTTTGGTCCGCTAGCAGCACAGATACGCAGTATTTT
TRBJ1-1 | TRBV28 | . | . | CASKSGNTEAFF | TGTGCCAGCAAGTCAGGTAACACTGAAGCTTTCTTT
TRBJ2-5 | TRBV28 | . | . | CASSFPDRQETQYF | TGTGCCAGCAGTTTCCCCGACAGGCAAGAGACCCAGTACTTC
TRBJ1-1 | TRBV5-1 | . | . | CASEKGDKVNTEAFF | TGCGCCAGCGAAAAGGGGGACAAAGTGAACACTGAAGCTTTCTTT
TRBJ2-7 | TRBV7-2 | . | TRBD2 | CASSLDRTSGIYEQYF | TGTGCCAGCAGCTTAGACAGGACTAGCGGGATCTACGAGCAGTACTTC
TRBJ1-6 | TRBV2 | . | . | CASSANQGFLGSSPLHF | TGTGCCAGCAGTGCCAATCAGGGATTTTTGGGATCTTCACCCCTCCACTTT
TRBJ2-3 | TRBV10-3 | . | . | CAISESASSRGSHTDTQYF | TGTGCCATCAGTGAGTCGGCGTCTTCAAGAGGTTCTCACACAGATACGCAGTATTTT
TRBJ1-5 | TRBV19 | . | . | CASSLAYSNQPQHF | TGTGCCAGTAGTTTAGCCTATAGCAATCAGCCCCAGCATTTT
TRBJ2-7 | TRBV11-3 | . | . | CASSVGTTYEQYF | TGTGCCAGCAGCGTCGGGACAACCTACGAGCAGTACTTC
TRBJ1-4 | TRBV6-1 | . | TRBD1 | CASSEAGTGPFEKLFF | TGTGCCAGCAGTGAAGCGGGGACAGGTCCTTTTGAAAAACTGTTTTTT
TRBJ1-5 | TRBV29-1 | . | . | CSVADRNSNQPQHF | TGCAGCGTTGCCGACAGAAATAGCAATCAGCCCCAGCATTTT
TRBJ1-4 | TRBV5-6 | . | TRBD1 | CASSFRGFKEKLFF | TGTGCCAGCAGCTTCAGGGGGTTCAAAGAAAAACTGTTTTTT
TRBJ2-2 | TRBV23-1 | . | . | CASKIGWLANTGELFF | TGCGCCAGCAAGATAGGTTGGTTAGCTAACACCGGGGAGCTGTTTTTT
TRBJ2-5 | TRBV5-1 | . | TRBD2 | CASSFTSGQETQYF | TGCGCCAGCAGCTTCACTAGCGGCCAAGAGACCCAGTACTTC
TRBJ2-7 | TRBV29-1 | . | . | CSVIDSQSVTPSSSYEQYF | TGCAGCGTTATTGATAGCCAATCCGTCACTCCCTCAAGCTCCTACGAGCAGTACTTC
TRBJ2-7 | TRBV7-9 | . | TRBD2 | CASSTGTSGREQYF | TGTGCCAGCAGCACCGGGACTAGCGGGAGGGAGCAGTACTTC
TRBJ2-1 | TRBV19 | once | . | CASSMGGVQFF | TGTGCCAGTAGTATGGGAGGTGTGCAGTTCTTC
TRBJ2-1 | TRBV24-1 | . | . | CATSDLGLRNEQFF | TGTGCCACCAGTGATTTGGGACTACGAAATGAGCAGTTCTTC
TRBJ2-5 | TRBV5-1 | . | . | CASSNSPTGVKETQYF | TGCGCCAGCAGCAACTCCCCGACAGGAGTCAAAGAGACCCAGTACTTC
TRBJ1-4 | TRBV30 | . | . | CAWSVQGREKLFF | TGTGCCTGGAGTGTACAGGGCCGGGAAAAACTGTTTTTT
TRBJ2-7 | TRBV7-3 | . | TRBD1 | CASSPGGTLYEQYF | TGTGCCAGCAGCCCAGGGGGAACCCTATACGAGCAGTACTTC
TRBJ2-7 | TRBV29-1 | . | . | CSAVAGLSTEQYF | TGCAGCGCCGTAGCAGGGCTTTCCACCGAGCAGTACTTC
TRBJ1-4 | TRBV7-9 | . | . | CASSSQVGGATNEKLFF | TGTGCCAGCAGCTCACAGGTCGGGGGAGCAACTAATGAAAAACTGTTTTTT
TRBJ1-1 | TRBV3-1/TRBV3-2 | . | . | CASSLAEGTEAFF | TGTGCCAGCAGCCTAGCGGAGGGGACCGAAGCTTTCTTT
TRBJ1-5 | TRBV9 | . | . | CASSPLGGNQPQHF | TGTGCCAGCAGCCCACTCGGGGGGAATCAGCCCCAGCATTTT
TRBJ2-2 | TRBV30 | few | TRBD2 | CAWDPGTSGSEANTGELFF | TGTGCCTGGGACCCAGGGACTAGCGGGAGCGAAGCGAACACCGGGGAGCTGTTTTTT
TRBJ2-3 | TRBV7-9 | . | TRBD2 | CASSLIMASGRRSFTQYF | TGTGCCAGCAGCTTAATTATGGCTAGCGGGAGAAGGAGTTTTACGCAGTATTTT
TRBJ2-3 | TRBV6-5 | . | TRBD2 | CASSYSAGGSTDTQYF | TGTGCCAGCAGTTACTCGGCGGGAGGTAGCACAGATACGCAGTATTTT
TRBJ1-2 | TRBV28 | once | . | CASSLGLYGYTF | TGTGCCAGCAGTTTAGGGCTCTATGGCTACACCTTC